This entry describes one T cell receptor beta chain. The antigen remains undetermined. Clones were read by immunoSEQ multiplex PCR, and TCRdb kept only the in-frame ones, dropping some. The sample has approximately 150,000 clones; roughly 89% are singletons. This record belongs to a study of T cell responses to AZD1222 COVID-19 vaccine. Notes on the study in general: Variant regions that are unmutated are reportedly the target of nearly half of spike-specific TCRs. Spike as a whole was targeted by vaccine-associated CD4 TCRs, dominant at 160-218 and 743-854.

The junction had 8 bases not matched to a gene; V was cut back by 3 bases and J by 2 bases. The V gene's germline CDR1 is SGHVS and CDR2 FQNEAQ. This CDR3 is 16 amino acids long. This TCR came from an adult who received the AZD1222 COVID-19 vaccine. The chain links TRBV7-8 to TRBJ1-2, with 8 bases fitting TRBD1. The specimen comprised peripheral blood, sampled 28 days after the second AZD1222 dose. CDR3 region: CASSFSFTGGNYGYTF. The CDR3 DNA is TGTGCCAGCAGCTTCTCCTTTACAGGGGGGAACTATGGCTACACCTTC.